This TCR beta chain was observed in a study of T cell responses to AZD1222 COVID-19 vaccine. This table comes from immunoSEQ multiplex PCR, and its TCRdb copy is limited to in-frame clones, with some not included. The sample shows about 150,000 clones, over 85% of them seen only once. Germline-derived CDR1 and CDR2 are SGDLS and YYNGEE. The trim removed 4 bases at V and 0 bases at J, leaving 10 bases unmatched. CDR3 length equals 16 residues. The V and J genes are TRBV9 and TRBJ2-7, with 7 bases identical to TRBD2. The sample was peripheral blood, taken on day 0 of AZD1222 vaccination. The origin of this receptor is an adult in good health. CDR3 DNA sequence: TGTGCCAGCAGCCCCTCGGTGGGACTATCCTCCTACGAGCAGTACTTC. Translated, it gives CASSPSVGLSSYEQYF.